Listed here are 22 T cell receptor beta chains from one sample, sequenced in a study of blood T cell repertoires in COVID-19. The assay was immunoSEQ multiplex PCR, and TCRdb's table has in-frame clones only and misses some. The sample holds 230,000 or so clones; roughly 80% are singletons and the top ten take more than 3%. The specimen sequenced was PBMCs or T cells enriched from blood (not recorded which). These receptors were obtained from a man aged 50-60 years who had recovered from COVID-19.

This chain connects TRBV6-4 to TRBJ1-6, with 8 bases aligning to TRBD1. J was trimmed by 7 bases and V by 6 bases; bases with no gene match: 2. Per germline, CDR1 MRHNA and CDR2 SNTAGT. This CDR3 is built from 13 residues. The CDR3 sequence: CASRGQANSPLHF. The CDR3 bases are TGTGCCAGCAGGGGACAGGCCAATTCACCCCTCCACTTT.

This chain connects TRBV5-4 to TRBJ2-3, with 9 bases that match TRBD2. V gave up 2 bases and J gave up 5 bases; unmatched junction bases: 0. CDR1 SGHNT and CDR2 YYREEE come from the germline V gene (reference sequence). The CDR3 length is 13 residues. The CDR3 sequence is CASSLLAGDTQYF. DNA for the CDR3: TGTGCCAGCAGCTTACTAGCGGGAGATACGCAGTATTTT.

This clone was observed a handful of times. This chain connects TRBV7-6 to TRBJ2-3, with TRBD2 matching over 11 bases. Germline V gene sequence: CDR1 SGHVS, CDR2 FNYEAQ. The CDR3 extends over 16 amino acids. V shed 3 bases and J 3 bases; nucleotides not matched to a gene: 5. CDR3 in DNA: TGTGCCAGCAGCTTCTATAGCGGGGGGGAAACAGATACGCAGTATTTT. This encodes CASSFYSGGETDTQYF.

This chain links TRBV5-5 with TRBJ2-3; 8 nucleotides align to TRBD2. Germline V gives CDR1 SGHKS, CDR2 YYEKEE (reference sequence). V lost 3 bases to trimming and J lost 0 bases; unmatched junction nucleotides: 6. The CDR3 contains 16 residues. CDR3 DNA sequence: TGTGCCAGCAGCTCCCACGGGGGGGGCAGCACAGATACGCAGTATTTT. Its translation: CASSSHGGGSTDTQYF.

The V and J genes are TRBV18 and TRBJ1-4, with D maybe TRBD1 (6 bases). Between the trimmed V and J ends, which lost 0 bases and 8 bases, there was a span of 13 bases. The CDR3 consists of 15 residues. Germline V CDR1 and CDR2: KGHSH, LQKENI. The CDR3 is CASSPPGGTREKLFF. Written as DNA, the CDR3 is TGTGCCAGCTCACCACCTGGGGGCACGAGGGAAAAACTGTTTTTT.

The V gene is TRBV3-1 (or the pseudogene TRBV3-2), the J gene TRBJ1-2; TRBD1 is a possible D gene (6 bases). In germline, CDR1 is LGHDT, CDR2 YNNKEL (reference sequence). This CDR3 is built from 16 residues. V gave up 0 bases and J gave up 8 bases, with 19 bases separating them. CDR3 nucleotides: TGTGCCAGCAGCCAAGAAGCGTTGCAGGGGCAACGCGGCTACACCTTC. Protein sequence: CASSQEALQGQRGYTF.

The rearrangement links TRBV7-8 to TRBJ1-5, with a weak D call TRBD1 (6 bases). This CDR3 spans 17 amino acids. Germline CDR1 and CDR2: SGHVS and FQNEAQ. V shed 5 bases and J shed 3 bases, with 20 bases lying between them. The CDR3 DNA sequence: TGTGCCAGCAGCGACAAGTTCCGCAGGGGATACAATCAGCCCCAGCATTTT. Its translation is CASSDKFRRGYNQPQHF. The variable domain in full, completed from reference TRBV7-8 and TRBJ1-5, reads GAGVSQSPRYKVAKRGQDVALRCDPISGHVSLFWYQQALGQGPEFLTYFQNEAQLDKSGLPSDRFFAERPEGSVSTLKIQRTQQEDSAVYLCASSDKFRRGYNQPQHFGDGTRLSIL.

The genes are TRBV29-1 and TRBJ2-7; 9 positions agree with TRBD1. The CDR3 is 14 amino acids. Germline V gives CDR1 SQVTM, CDR2 ANQGSEA. J gave up 2 bases and V 6 bases, and 8 bases lay outside the gene matches. CDR3: CSVGRTGAPYEQYF. CDR3 nucleotide sequence: TGCAGCGTGGGGCGGACAGGGGCGCCCTACGAGCAGTACTTC.

V gene TRBV19 combines with J gene TRBJ1-2, with TRBD1 identical over 8 bases. This CDR3 has 15 amino acids. The J segment lost 0 bases and the V segment lost 7 bases, leaving 7 bases of the junction unmatched. Germline-derived CDR1 and CDR2 are LNHDA and SQIVND (reference sequence). CDR3 in amino acids: CASIQGAGANYGYTF. The CDR3 DNA reads as TGTGCCAGTATCCAGGGGGCCGGAGCTAACTATGGCTACACCTTC. Based on the CDR3 plus reference TRBV19 and TRBJ1-2, the full variable domain is DGGITQSPKYLFRKEGQNVTLSCEQNLNHDAMYWYRQDPGQGLRLIYYSQIVNDFQKGDIAEGYSVSREKKESFPLTVTSAQKNPTAFYLCASIQGAGANYGYTFGSGTRLTVV.

This sequence joins TRBV4-3 and TRBJ2-3; possible D gene TRBD2, 5 bases. V was shortened by 0 bases and J by 10 bases, with 26 bases between the two germline ends. This CDR3 is 18 amino acids long. Germline loops: CDR1 LGHNA, CDR2 YSLEER. CDR3 sequence: CASSQERPSITRVGAQYF. DNA for the CDR3: TGCGCCAGCAGCCAAGAAAGGCCCTCAATTACGAGGGTCGGGGCGCAGTATTTT.

V usage is TRBV5-6 and J usage is TRBJ1-1; D ambiguous. The CDR3 runs to 11 residues. Trimming took 2 bases from V and 8 from J, leaving 7 bases between them. From germline, CDR1 is SGHDT and CDR2 YYEEEE. The CDR3 region is CASSFGGEAFF. CDR3 sequence (DNA): TGTGCCAGCAGCTTCGGCGGGGAAGCTTTCTTT.

The CDR3 DNA follows: TGTGCCAGCAGCTTGGAGTCAGCGAACACCGGGGAGCTGTTTTTT. Protein sequence: CASSLESANTGELFF. This chain connects TRBV5-4 to TRBJ2-2, with D unclear. CDR3 length: 15 residues. V lost 0 bases and J 0 bases, leaving 6 bases between the germline ends. Germline-derived CDR1 and CDR2 are SGHNT and YYREEE (reference sequence).

This clone has just a few counts. The chain combines TRBV9 with TRBJ2-3; D is ambiguous. The CDR3 sequence is 13 residues long. V was clipped by 0 bases and J by 6 bases, with 8 bases between them. Germline V gives CDR1 SGDLS, CDR2 YYNGEE. CDR3 coding DNA: TGTGCCAGCAGCGTAGGTTCTTTGGATACGCAGTATTTT. This encodes CASSVGSLDTQYF.

The V and J genes are TRBV7-2 and TRBJ1-2; D perhaps matches TRBD1 (6 bases). Germline V gives CDR1 SGHTA, CDR2 FQGNSA. The CDR3 is 14 amino acids. V dropped 3 bases and J dropped 4 bases, with 12 bases sitting between them. The CDR3, as DNA: TGTGCCAGCAGCTTCCAGGGGCCCCCCTATGGCTACACCTTC. This encodes CASSFQGPPYGYTF.

This chain connects TRBV7-2 to TRBJ2-3, with 8 bases identical to TRBD1. V trimming: 0 bases; J trimming: 3 bases; junction bases outside the gene matches: 2. Germline-derived CDR1 and CDR2 are SGHTA and FQGNSA. This CDR3 is 15 amino acids long. The CDR3 loop reads CASSLANRGTDTQYF. Written as DNA, the CDR3 is TGTGCCAGCAGCTTAGCGAACAGGGGGACAGATACGCAGTATTTT.

This clone was seen more than once but under ten times. The rearrangement links TRBV18 to TRBJ2-5; maybe TRBD1 (5 bases). The germline V and J ends were trimmed by 6 bases and 1 base, with 9 bases remaining between them. Germline V lookup: CDR1 KGHSH, CDR2 LQKENI. This CDR3 has 13 amino acids. The CDR3 is CASSNRLQETQYF. The DNA for the CDR3 is TGTGCCAGCTCGAACAGGCTCCAAGAGACCCAGTACTTC.

The V call is TRBV5-4, the J call TRBJ1-6, with TRBD1 as a possible D gene (6 bases). The V gene lost 4 bases and the J gene lost 10 bases, with 18 bases spanning the gap. This CDR3 region has 15 residues. Germline values: CDR1 SGHNT, CDR2 YYREEE (reference sequence). Here the CDR3 reads CASSPGQRRDSPLHF. The CDR3 nucleotides are TGTGCCAGCAGCCCCGGACAGAGAAGAGACTCACCCCTCCACTTT.

The gene calls are TRBV6-5 and TRBJ1-4; a possible D gene is TRBD1 (5 bases). The CDR3 extends over 13 amino acids. Germline V CDR1 and CDR2: MNHEY, SVGAGI. V lost 6 bases and J lost 7, with 12 bases in between. The CDR3 reads CASRSTRAEKLFF. CDR3 DNA: TGTGCCAGCAGATCGACCAGGGCTGAAAAACTGTTTTTT.

The chain joins TRBV5-6 to TRBJ2-5, with D perhaps TRBD1 (5 bases). Trimming cost V 1 base and J 1 base, with 14 bases left between them. CDR3 length: 16 residues. Germline V gene sequence: CDR1 SGHDT, CDR2 YYEEEE. The CDR3 loop reads CASSLTGEYTQETQYF. The CDR3 coding sequence is TGTGCCAGCAGCTTGACAGGAGAGTACACCCAAGAGACCCAGTACTTC. The full variable domain, completed using reference TRBV5-6 and TRBJ2-5, is DAGVTQSPTHLIKTRGQQVTLRCSPKSGHDTVSWYQQALGQGPQFIFQYYEEEERQRGNFPDRFSGHQFPNYSSELNVNALLLGDSALYLCASSLTGEYTQETQYFGPGTRLLVL.

CDR3 loop: CASQGRGKTGELFF. CDR3 bases: TGTGCCTCACAGGGGCGGGGAAAAACCGGGGAGCTGTTTTTT. V and J are TRBV10-3 and TRBJ2-2, with a possible D match to TRBD1 (7 bases). There are 14 residues in the CDR3. The V end was cut by 11 bases, the J end by 5 bases, with 18 bases between. Germline values: CDR1 ENHRY, CDR2 SYGVKD.

The chain carries TRBV6-1 and TRBJ1-2, with a weak D call TRBD1 (5 bases). The CDR3 spans 11 residues. Germline V gene sequence: CDR1 MNHNS, CDR2 SASEGT. V was pared by 3 bases and J by 7 bases, with 6 bases between. The CDR3 DNA sequence: TGTGCCAGCAGTGACAGGGTTGGCTACACCTTC. Translation: CASSDRVGYTF.

The genes are TRBV24-1 and TRBJ2-6; tentatively, D is TRBD1 (6 bases). Trimming shortened V by 5 bases and J by 0 bases, and 16 bases separated the two germline ends. Germline V gene sequence: CDR1 KGHDR, CDR2 SFDVKD. The CDR3 is 18 residues long. The CDR3 coding sequence is TGTGCCACCAGTGTTGTACAGGGTGCAAGCTCTGGGGCCAACGTCCTGACTTTC. This codes for CATSVVQGASSGANVLTF.